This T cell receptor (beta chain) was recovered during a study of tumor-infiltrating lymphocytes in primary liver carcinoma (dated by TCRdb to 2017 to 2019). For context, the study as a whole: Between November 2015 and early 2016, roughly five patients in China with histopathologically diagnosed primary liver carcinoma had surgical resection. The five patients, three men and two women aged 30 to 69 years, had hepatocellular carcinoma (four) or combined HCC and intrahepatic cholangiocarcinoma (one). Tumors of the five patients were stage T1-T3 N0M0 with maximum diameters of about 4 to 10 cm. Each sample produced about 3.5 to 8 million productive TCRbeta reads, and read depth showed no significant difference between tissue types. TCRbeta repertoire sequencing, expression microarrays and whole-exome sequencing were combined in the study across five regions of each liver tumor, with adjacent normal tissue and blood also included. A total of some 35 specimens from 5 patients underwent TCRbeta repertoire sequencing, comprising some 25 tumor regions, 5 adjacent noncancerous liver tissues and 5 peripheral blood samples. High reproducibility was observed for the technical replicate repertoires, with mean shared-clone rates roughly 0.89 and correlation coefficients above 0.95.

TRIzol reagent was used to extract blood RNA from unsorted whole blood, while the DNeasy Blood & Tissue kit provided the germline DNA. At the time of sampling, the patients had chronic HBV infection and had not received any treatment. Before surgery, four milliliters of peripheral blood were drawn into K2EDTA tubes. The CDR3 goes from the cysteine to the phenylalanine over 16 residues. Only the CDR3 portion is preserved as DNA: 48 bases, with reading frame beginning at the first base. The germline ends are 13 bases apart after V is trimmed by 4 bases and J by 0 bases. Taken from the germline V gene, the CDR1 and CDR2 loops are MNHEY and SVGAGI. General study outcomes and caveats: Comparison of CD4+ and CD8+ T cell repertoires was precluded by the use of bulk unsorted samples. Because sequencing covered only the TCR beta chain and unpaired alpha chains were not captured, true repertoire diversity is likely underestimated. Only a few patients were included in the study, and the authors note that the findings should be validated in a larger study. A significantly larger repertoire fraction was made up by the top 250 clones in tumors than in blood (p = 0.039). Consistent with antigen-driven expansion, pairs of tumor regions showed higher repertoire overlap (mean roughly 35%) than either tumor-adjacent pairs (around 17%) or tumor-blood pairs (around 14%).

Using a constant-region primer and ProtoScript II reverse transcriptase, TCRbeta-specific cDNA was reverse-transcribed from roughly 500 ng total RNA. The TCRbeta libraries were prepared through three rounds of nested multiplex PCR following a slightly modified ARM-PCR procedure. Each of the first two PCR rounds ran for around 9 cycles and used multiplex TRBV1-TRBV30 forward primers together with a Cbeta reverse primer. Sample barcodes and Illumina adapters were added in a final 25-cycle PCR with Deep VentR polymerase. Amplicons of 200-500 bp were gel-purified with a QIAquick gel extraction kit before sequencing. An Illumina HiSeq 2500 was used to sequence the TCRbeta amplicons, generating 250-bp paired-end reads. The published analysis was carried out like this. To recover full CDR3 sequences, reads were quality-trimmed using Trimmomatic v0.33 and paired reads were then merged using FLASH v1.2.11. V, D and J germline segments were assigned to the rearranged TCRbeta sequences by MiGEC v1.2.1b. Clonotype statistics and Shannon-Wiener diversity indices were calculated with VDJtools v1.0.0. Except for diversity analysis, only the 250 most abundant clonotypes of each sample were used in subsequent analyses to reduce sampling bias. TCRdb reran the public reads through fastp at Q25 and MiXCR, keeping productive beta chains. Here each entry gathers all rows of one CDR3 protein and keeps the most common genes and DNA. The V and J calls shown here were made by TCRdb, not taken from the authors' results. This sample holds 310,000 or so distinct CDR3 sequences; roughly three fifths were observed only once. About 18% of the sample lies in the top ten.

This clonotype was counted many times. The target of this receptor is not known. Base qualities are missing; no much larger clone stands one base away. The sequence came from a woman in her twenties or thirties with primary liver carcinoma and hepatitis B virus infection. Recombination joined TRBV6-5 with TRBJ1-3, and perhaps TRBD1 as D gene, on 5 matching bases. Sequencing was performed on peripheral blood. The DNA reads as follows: TGTGCCAGCAGTTCGTCAGGGATACCCTCTGGAAACACCATATATTTT. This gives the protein CASSSSGIPSGNTIYF.